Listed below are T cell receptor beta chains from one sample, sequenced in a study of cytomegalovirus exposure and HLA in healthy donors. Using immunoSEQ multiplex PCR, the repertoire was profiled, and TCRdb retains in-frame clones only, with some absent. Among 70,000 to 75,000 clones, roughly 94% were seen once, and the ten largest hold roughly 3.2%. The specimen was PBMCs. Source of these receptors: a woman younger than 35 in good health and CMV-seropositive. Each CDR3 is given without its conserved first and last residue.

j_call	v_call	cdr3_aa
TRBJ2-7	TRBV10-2	AALADNYEQY
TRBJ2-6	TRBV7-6	ASSPSALSGANVLT
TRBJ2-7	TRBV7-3	ASSLASSSYEQY
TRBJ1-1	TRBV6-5	ASSYAGRGAEAF
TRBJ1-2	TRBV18	ASSPGTGGLISYGYT
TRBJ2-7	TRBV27	ASSLRGTASPITFSYEQY
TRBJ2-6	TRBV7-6	ASSLAYYSGDPSSGANVLT
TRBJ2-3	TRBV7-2	ASSLFPLAGGGRTDTQY
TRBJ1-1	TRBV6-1	ASSEVAGSNTEAF
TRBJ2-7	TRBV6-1	ASREGGEWNYEQY
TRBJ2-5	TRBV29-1	SVRTGGLGETQY
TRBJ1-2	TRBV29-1	SVGERGGGDYGYT
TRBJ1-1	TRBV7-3	ASSLRLDSEAF
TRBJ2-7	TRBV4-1	ASSRTGISYEQY
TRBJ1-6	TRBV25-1	ASSEPTVQGSPLH
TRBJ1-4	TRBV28	ASSLIVGGEKLF
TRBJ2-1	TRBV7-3	ASSLGPAGTYNEQF
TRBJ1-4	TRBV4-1	ASSPYQTSATNEKLF